This T cell receptor beta chain was documented in a study of cytomegalovirus exposure and HLA in healthy donors. Produced via immunoSEQ multiplex PCR; TCRdb's table is partial and in-frame only. The sample yields 100,000 to 120,000 clones, around nine tenths seen once. Overall study findings and caveats: Specificity of three CMV-associated chains for CMV antigens was verified in vitro. In a later analysis, first-cohort TCR clusters were found to tend to co-occur in the 120 or so validation repertoires. The study designated 150 or so TCR beta chains cytomegalovirus-associated.

This CDR3 spans 16 amino acids. The V gene lost 2 bases and the J gene lost 3 bases, with 14 bases spanning the gap. CDR1 and CDR2 from the germline V gene are SGHTA and FQGTGA. This clone came up once. The antigen remains unidentified. The V gene is TRBV7-3, the J gene TRBJ2-1; D remains unclear. Sequences were obtained from PBMCs. This receptor was taken from a woman aged 18-29 years in good health and CMV-seronegative. CDR3 bases: TGTGCCAGCAGCTTACGTCTCTCGGGTGGCTACAATGAGCAGTTCTTC. This encodes CASSLRLSGGYNEQFF.